The present T cell receptor beta chain was sequenced within a study of regulatory T cells in long-lasting Graves disease. According to the study, TCR beta libraries were built with iRepertoire HTBI primers and CDR3-region Arm-PCR. TCRdb ran MiXCR on the multiplex PCR reads and lists one entry per CDR3 protein. The profile covers some 560,000 distinct CDR3 sequences, with about 16% appearing a single time and just under 25% taken by the ten largest. V lost 4 bases to trimming and J lost 0 bases, with 9 bases between them. From germline, CDR1 is ENHRY and CDR2 SYGVKD. This CDR3 is 15 amino acids long. Time point described: newly diagnosed GD, antithyroid drugs for less than 3 months. The TCR library was prepared using RNA isolated from PBMCs. These same data were also listed under a study on T cells in Graves' hyperthyroidism and ophthalmopathy.

The receptor was derived from a woman in her forties or fifties with Graves disease. The V gene is TRBV10-3, the J gene TRBJ1-4; D gene ambiguous. This specimen was peripheral blood mononuclear cells (PBMCs), taken at new diagnosis, from a patient treated with antithyroid drugs. CDR3 DNA sequence: TGTGCCATCAGTGGAAGTTGGGCAACTAATGAAAAACTGTTTTTT. Translated, it gives CAISGSWATNEKLFF.